The entry below describes one T cell receptor (beta chain). Participants, about 18 to 100 years old, spanned 24 US areas. Clones were read by immunoSEQ multiplex PCR, and TCRdb kept only the in-frame ones, dropping some. Here the sample spans roughly 200,000 clones, roughly nine tenths being singletons. The data belong to a study of blood T cell repertoires in COVID-19. The CDR3 contains 16 residues. The V and J ends lost 4 bases and 4 bases, in that order; junction bases with no gene match: 8. Germline V gene data show CDR1 as SGHTA and CDR2 as FQGNSA. The chain combines TRBV7-2 with TRBJ1-4, with 8 positions matching TRBD1. Sequences were obtained from PBMCs or T cells enriched from blood (not recorded which). The receptor was derived from a woman aged 45-59 years in a cohort exposed to, infected with or recovered from COVID-19 (not recorded which). In DNA form, the CDR3 reads TGTGCCAGCAGCTCCCTTGGACAGGGCGTTAATGAAAAACTGTTTTTT. This gives the protein CASSSLGQGVNEKLFF. Full variable domain (rest looked up from reference TRBV7-2 and TRBJ1-4): GAGVSQSPSNKVTEKGKDVELRCDPISGHTALYWYRQSLGQGLEFLIYFQGNSAPDKSGLPSDRFSAERTGGSVSTLTIQRTQQEDSAVYLCASSSLGQGVNEKLFFGSGTQLSVL.